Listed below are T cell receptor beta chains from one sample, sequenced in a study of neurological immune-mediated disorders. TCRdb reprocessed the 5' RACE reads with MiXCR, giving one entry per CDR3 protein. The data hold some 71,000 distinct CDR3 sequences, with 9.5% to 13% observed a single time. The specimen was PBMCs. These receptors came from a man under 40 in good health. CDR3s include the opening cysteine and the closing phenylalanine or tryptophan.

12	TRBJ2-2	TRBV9	CASSGGSGELFF
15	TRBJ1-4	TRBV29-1	CSVEDPDRVGEKLFF
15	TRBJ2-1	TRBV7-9	CASSRGDRISNEQFF
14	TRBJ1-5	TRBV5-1	CASSREGGNQPQHF
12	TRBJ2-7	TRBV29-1	CSSRDSAYEQYF
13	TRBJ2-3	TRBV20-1	CSAQAGGTDTQYF
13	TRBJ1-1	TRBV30	CAWRVQLNTEAFF
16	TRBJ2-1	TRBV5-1	CASSQTPGLADREQFF
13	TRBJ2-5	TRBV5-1	CASTRTVRETQYF
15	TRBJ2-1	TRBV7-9	CASSPTGGVYNEQFF
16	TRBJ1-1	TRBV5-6	CASSLFSGTENTEAFF
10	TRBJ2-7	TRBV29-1	CSVVREEQYF
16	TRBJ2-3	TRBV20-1	CSARDPGLVALDTQYF
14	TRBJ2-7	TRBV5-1	CASSPSGSSYEQYF
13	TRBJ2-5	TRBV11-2	CASSTRGVETQYF
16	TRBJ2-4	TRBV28	CASSFSDRGLKNIQYF
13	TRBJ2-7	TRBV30	CAWSLSRTDEQYF
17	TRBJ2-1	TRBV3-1	CATSRTSGPAAYNEQFF
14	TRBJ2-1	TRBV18	CASSPGTVYNEQFF
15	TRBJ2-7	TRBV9	CASSESGRGGYEQYF
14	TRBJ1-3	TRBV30	CAWSFGSSGNTIYF
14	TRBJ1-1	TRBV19	CASSIPYMNTEAFF
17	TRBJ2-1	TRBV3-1	CASSRIGGLAGGNEQFF
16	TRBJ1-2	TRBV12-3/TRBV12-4	CASTQAPGGLGSGYTF
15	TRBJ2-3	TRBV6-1	CASSLIAGKTDTQYF
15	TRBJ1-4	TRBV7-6	CASSLGVSTNEKLFF
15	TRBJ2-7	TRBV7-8	CASTFGWQGADEQYF